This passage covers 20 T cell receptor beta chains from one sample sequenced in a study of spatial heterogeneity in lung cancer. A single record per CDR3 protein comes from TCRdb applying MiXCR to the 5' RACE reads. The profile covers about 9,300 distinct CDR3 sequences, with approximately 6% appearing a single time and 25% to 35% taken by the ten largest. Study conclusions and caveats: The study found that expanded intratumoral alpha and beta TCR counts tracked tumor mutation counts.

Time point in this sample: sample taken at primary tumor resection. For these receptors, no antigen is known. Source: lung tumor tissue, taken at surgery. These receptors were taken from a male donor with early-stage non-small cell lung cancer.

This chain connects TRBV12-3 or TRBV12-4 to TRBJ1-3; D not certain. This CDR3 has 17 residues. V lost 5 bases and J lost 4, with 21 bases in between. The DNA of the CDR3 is TGTGCCAGCAGTATACTGCCCCAAACGGGAATCGGAAACACCATATATTTT. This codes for CASSILPQTGIGNTIYF.

CDR3 sequence: CASSQGGADTQYF. The CDR3 DNA follows: TGTGCCAGCAGCCAAGGAGGGGCAGATACGCAGTATTTT. The chain employs TRBV3-1 and TRBJ2-3, with D perhaps given as TRBD1 or TRBD2 (5 bases each). Germline values: CDR1 LGHDT, CDR2 YNNKEL (reference sequence). CDR3 length equals 13 residues. Trimming cost V 1 base and J 4 bases, with 6 bases left between them.

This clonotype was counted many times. CDR3 loop: CASSPSPGGGEQYF. The CDR3 DNA sequence: TGTGCCAGCAGTCCCTCTCCCGGGGGCGGCGAGCAGTACTTC. The chain recombines TRBV12-3 or TRBV12-4 with TRBJ2-7; D is tentatively TRBD1 or TRBD2 (6 bases each). This CDR3 spans 14 amino acids. Trimming removed 5 bases from V and 6 bases from J, with 17 bases in between.

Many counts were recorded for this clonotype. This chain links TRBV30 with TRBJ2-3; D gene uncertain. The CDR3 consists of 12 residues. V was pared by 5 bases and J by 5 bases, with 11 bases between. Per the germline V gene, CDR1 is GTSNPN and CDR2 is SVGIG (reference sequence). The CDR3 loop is CAWVHLGDTQYF. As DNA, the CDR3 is TGTGCCTGGGTTCATCTCGGAGATACGCAGTATTTT. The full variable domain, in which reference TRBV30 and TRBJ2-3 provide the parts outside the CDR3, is SQTIHQWPATLVQPVGSPLSLECTVEGTSNPNLYWYRQAAGRGLQLLFYSVGIGQISSEVPQNLSASRPQDRQFILSSKKLLLSDSGFYLCAWVHLGDTQYFGPGTRLTVL.

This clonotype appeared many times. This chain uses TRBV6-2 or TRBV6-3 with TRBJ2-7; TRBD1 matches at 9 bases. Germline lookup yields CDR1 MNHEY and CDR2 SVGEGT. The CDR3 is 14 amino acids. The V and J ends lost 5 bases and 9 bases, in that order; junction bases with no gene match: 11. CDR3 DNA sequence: TGTGCCAGCAGTCCCGGGACAGGGACGATCGGGCAGTACTTC. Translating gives CASSPGTGTIGQYF.

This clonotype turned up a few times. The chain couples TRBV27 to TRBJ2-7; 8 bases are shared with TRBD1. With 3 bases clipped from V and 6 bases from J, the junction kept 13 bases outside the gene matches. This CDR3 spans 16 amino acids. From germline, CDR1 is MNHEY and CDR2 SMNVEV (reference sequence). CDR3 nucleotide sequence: TGTGCCAGCAGTTTCGATACCGGGACAGGTTTCTTCGAGCAGTACTTC. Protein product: CASSFDTGTGFFEQYF.

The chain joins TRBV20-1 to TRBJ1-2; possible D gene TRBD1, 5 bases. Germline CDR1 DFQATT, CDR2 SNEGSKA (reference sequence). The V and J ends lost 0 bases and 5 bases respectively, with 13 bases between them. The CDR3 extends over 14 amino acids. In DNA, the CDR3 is TGCAGTGCTAGAGATCAAAAGGGGCGGTATGGCTACACCTTC. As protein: CSARDQKGRYGYTF.

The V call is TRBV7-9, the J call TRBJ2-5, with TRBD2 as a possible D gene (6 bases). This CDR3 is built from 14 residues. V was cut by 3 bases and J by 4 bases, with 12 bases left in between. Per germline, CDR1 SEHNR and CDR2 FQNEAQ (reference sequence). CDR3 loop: CASSFAVGGETQYF. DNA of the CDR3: TGTGCCAGCAGCTTCGCGGTGGGGGGAGAGACCCAGTACTTC. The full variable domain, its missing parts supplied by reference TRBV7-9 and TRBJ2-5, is DTGVSQNPRHKITKRGQNVTFRCDPISEHNRLYWYRQTLGQGPEFLTYFQNEAQLEKSRLLSDRFSAERPKGSFSTLEIQRTEQGDSAMYLCASSFAVGGETQYFGPGTRLLVL.

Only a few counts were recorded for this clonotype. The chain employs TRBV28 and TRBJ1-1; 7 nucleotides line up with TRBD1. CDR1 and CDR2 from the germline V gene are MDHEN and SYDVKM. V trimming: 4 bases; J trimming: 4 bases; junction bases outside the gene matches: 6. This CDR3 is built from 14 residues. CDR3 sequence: CASSSPGQSTEAFF. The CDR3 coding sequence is TGTGCCAGCAGTTCCCCGGGACAGAGCACTGAAGCTTTCTTT. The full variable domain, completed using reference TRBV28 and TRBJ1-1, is DVKVTQSSRYLVKRTGEKVFLECVQDMDHENMFWYRQDPGLGLRLIYFSYDVKMKEKGDIPEGYSVSREKKERFSLILESASTNQTSMYLCASSSPGQSTEAFFGQGTRLTVV.

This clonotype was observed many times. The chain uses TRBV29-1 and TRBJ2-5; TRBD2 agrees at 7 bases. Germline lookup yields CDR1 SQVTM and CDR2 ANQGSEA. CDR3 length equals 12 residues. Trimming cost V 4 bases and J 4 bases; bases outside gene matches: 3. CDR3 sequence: CSVGLAIETQYF. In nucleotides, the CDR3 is TGCAGCGTTGGACTAGCAATAGAGACCCAGTACTTC.

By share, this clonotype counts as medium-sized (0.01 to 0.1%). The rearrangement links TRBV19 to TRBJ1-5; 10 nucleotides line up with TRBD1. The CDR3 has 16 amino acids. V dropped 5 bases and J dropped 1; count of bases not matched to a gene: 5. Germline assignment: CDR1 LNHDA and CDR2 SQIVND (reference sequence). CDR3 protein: CASSPRTGGSNQPQHF. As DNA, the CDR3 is TGTGCCAGTAGTCCACGGACAGGGGGAAGCAATCAGCCCCAGCATTTT. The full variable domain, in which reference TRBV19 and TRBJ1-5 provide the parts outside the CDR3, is DGGITQSPKYLFRKEGQNVTLSCEQNLNHDAMYWYRQDPGQGLRLIYYSQIVNDFQKGDIAEGYSVSREKKESFPLTVTSAQKNPTAFYLCASSPRTGGSNQPQHFGDGTRLSIL.

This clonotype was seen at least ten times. CDR3 in amino acids: CASSGERRDPGGAQYF. The CDR3 nucleotides read TGTGCCAGCAGTGGGGAGAGGAGAGACCCGGGGGGGGCCCAGTACTTC. The chain joins TRBV2 to TRBJ2-5; 8 nucleotides match TRBD2. The CDR3 extends over 16 amino acids. The V segment lost 4 bases and the J segment 9 bases; nucleotides outside the gene matches: 16. Germline V gene data show CDR1 as SNHLY and CDR2 as FYNNEI. The full variable domain, in which reference TRBV2 and TRBJ2-5 provide the parts outside the CDR3, is EPEVTQTPSHQVTQMGQEVILRCVPISNHLYFYWYRQILGQKVEFLVSFYNNEISEKSEIFDDQFSVERPDGSNFTLKIRSTKLEDSAMYFCASSGERRDPGGAQYFGPGTRLLVL.

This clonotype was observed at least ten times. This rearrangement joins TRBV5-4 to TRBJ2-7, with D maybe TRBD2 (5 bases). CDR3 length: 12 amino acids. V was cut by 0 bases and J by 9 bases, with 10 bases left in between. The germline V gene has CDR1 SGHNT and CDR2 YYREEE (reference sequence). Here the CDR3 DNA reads TGTGCCAGCAGCTTGGGTCCTAGCAGGCAGTACTTC. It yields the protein CASSLGPSRQYF. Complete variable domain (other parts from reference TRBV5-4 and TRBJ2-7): ETGVTQSPTHLIKTRGQQVTLRCSSQSGHNTVSWYQQALGQGPQFIFQYYREEENGRGNFPPRFSGLQFPNYSSELNVNALELDDSALYLCASSLGPSRQYFGPGTRLTVT.

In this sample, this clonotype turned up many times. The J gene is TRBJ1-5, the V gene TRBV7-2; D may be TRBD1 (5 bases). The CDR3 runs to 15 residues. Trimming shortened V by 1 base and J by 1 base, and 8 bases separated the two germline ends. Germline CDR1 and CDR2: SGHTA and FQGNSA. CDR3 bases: TGTGCCAGCAGCTTAGATTCAGGGAGCAATCAGCCCCAGCATTTT. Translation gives CASSLDSGSNQPQHF.

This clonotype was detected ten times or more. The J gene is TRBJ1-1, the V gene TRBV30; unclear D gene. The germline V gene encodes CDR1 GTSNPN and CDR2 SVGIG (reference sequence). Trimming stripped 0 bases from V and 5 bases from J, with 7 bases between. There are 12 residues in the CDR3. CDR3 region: CAWSVIVTEAFF. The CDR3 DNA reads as TGTGCCTGGAGTGTAATTGTAACTGAAGCTTTCTTT.

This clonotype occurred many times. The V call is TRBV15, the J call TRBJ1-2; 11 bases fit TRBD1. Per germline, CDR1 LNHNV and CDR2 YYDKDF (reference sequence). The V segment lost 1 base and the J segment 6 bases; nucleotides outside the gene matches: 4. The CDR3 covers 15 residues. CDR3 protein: CATSRGTGGINGYTF. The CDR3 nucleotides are TGTGCCACCAGCAGAGGGACAGGGGGCATTAATGGCTACACCTTC. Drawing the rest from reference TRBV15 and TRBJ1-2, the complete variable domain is DAMVIQNPRYQVTQFGKPVTLSCSQTLNHNVMYWYQQKSSQAPKLLFHYYDKDFNNEADTPDNFQSRRPNTSFCFLDIRSPGLGDTAMYLCATSRGTGGINGYTFGSGTRLTVV.

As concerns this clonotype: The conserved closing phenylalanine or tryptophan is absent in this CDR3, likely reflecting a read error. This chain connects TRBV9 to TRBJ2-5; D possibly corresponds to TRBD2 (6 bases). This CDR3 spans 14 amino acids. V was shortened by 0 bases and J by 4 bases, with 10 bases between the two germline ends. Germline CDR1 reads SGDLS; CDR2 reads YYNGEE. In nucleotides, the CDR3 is TGTGCCAGCAGCGTAGCGGGGGACGGAGAGACCCAGTACTAC. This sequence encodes CASSVAGDGETQYY.

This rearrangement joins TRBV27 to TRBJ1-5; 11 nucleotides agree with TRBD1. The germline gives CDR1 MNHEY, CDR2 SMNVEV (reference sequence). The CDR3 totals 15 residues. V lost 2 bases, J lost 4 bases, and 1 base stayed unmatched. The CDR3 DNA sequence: TGTGCCAGCAGTTTAGGACAGGGGGCTAATCAGCCCCAGCATTTT. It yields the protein CASSLGQGANQPQHF.

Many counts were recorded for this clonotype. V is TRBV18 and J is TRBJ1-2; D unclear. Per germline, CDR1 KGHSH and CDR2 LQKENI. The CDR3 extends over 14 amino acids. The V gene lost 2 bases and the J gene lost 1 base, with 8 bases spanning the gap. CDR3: CASSPKGFNYGYTF. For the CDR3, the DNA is TGTGCCAGCTCACCAAAGGGATTTAACTATGGCTACACCTTC. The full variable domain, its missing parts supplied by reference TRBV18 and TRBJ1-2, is NAGVMQNPRHLVRRRGQEARLRCSPMKGHSHVYWYRQLPEEGLKFMVYLQKENIIDESGMPKERFSAEFPKEGPSILRIQQVVRGDSAAYFCASSPKGFNYGYTFGSGTRLTVV.

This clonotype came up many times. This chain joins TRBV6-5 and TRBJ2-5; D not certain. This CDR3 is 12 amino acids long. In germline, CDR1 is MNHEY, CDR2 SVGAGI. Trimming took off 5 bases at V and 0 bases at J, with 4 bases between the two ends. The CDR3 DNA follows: TGTGCCAGCAGTACAGACCAAGAGACCCAGTACTTC. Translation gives CASSTDQETQYF.